Following are 2 T cell receptor beta chains from one sample sequenced in a study of blood T cell dynamics during melanoma immunotherapy. Assay used: immunoSEQ multiplex PCR; TCRdb lists only in-frame clones, some missing. The table shows 4,500 to 6,000 clones, with around 88% occurring only once. Time point noted: pre-treatment baseline. The sequencing used blood, collected from a patient treated with checkpoint blockade. The origin of the receptors is a human donor with melanoma.

The genes are TRBV6-5 and TRBJ2-7; a possible D gene is TRBD1 (6 bases). Trimming stripped 0 bases from V and 4 bases from J, with 13 bases between. In germline, CDR1 is MNHEY, CDR2 SVGAGI. This CDR3 has 15 residues. This CDR3 is CASSYSASRGYEQYF. CDR3 DNA: TGTGCCAGCAGTTACTCGGCCAGCAGGGGATACGAGCAGTACTTC.

The chain recombines TRBV5-1 with TRBJ2-3; D call uncertain. Germline assignment: CDR1 SGHRS and CDR2 YFSETQ. The CDR3 spans 16 residues. V dropped 0 bases and J dropped 0 bases, with 11 bases sitting between them. The CDR3 is CASSLDRQISTDTQYF. For the CDR3, the DNA is TGCGCCAGCAGCTTGGATCGACAAATTAGCACAGATACGCAGTATTTT.